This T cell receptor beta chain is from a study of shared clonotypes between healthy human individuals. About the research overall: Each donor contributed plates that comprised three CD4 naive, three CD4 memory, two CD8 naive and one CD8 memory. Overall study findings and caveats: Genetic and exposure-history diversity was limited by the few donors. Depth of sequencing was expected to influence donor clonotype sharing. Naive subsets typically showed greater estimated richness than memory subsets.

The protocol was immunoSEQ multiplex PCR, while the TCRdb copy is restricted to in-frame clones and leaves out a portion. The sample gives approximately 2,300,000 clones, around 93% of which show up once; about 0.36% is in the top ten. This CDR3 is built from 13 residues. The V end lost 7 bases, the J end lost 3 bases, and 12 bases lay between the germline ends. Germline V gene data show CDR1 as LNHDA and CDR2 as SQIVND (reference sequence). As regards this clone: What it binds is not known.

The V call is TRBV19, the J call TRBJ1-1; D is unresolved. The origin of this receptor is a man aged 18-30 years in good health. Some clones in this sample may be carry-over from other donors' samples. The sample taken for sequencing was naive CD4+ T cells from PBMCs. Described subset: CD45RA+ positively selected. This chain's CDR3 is CASTPLPDTEAFF. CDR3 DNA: TGTGCCAGTACCCCTCTTCCAGACACTGAAGCTTTCTTT.